This T cell receptor (beta chain) was obtained from a study of cytotoxic CD8 clonotypes in ibrutinib-treated CLL. Study-level information: Response was recorded as partial in approximately 25 patients and complete in 2; at median roughly 63 months, around 14 remained remitted and some 12 had progressed. Response sampling took place at median 12 months of treatment, range 6 to 36. Sequencing produced an average of about 250,000 productive templates and 85,000 to 100,000 productive rearrangements per sample.

The germline CDR1 and CDR2 sequences are MDHEN and SYDVKM. The CDR3 is made up of 14 amino acids. With V trimmed by 5 bases and J by 4 bases, 1 base remained unmatched. Profiling relied on immunoSEQ multiplex PCR, and the TCRdb table lists in-frame clones only, not all of them. The sample lists tens of thousands of clones; less than 95% were seen once. The starting material was PBMCs, obtained after 12 months of ibrutinib treatment. The chain couples TRBV28 to TRBJ2-1; TRBD2 matches 11 bases. The source of this sequence is a human donor with chronic lymphocytic leukemia. DNA for the CDR3: TGTGCCAGCAGTGGGACTAGCGGTTACAATGAGCAGTTCTTC. Its translation: CASSGTSGYNEQFF.